This T cell receptor (beta chain) was observed in a study of control samples from healthy donors and cancer patients. The assay was immunoSEQ multiplex PCR, and TCRdb's table has in-frame clones only and misses some. The sample has 40,000 to 55,000 clones; 60% to 80% are singletons. The CDR3 loop spans 19 amino acids. V dropped 4 bases and J dropped 2; count of bases not matched to a gene: 8. Germline values: CDR1 SGHDN, CDR2 FVKESK. Source material: formalin-fixed, paraffin-embedded tissue. The clonotype was recovered from a male donor with melanoma. This chain uses TRBV14 with TRBJ2-2, with 15 nucleotides matching TRBD2. CDR3 amino acids: CASSPGLAGGPKNTGELFF. As DNA, the CDR3 is TGTGCCAGCAGCCCCGGACTAGCGGGAGGGCCAAAAAACACCGGGGAGCTGTTTTTT. Drawing the rest from reference TRBV14 and TRBJ2-2, the complete variable domain is EAGVTQFPSHSVIEKGQTVTLRCDPISGHDNLYWYRRVMGKEIKFLLHFVKESKQDESGMPNNRFLAERTGGTYSTLKVQPAELEDSGVYFCASSPGLAGGPKNTGELFFGEGSRLTVL.